The 9 T cell receptor beta chains below were found in one sample sequenced in a study of T cell responses to AZD1222 COVID-19 vaccine. Assay: immunoSEQ multiplex PCR; the TCRdb copy retains only in-frame clones and omits some. The data show approximately 130,000 clones, with approximately 90% seen just once and over 2.5% held by the top ten. Sample: peripheral blood, taken 28 days after the second AZD1222 dose. These receptors all come from an adult who received the AZD1222 COVID-19 vaccine.

This chain connects TRBV5-4 to TRBJ1-1, with 7 bases fitting TRBD1. V shed 3 bases and J 1 base; nucleotides not matched to a gene: 6. The germline gives CDR1 SGHNT, CDR2 YYREEE (reference sequence). The CDR3 covers 15 residues. In nucleotides, the CDR3 is TGTGCCAGCAGCTCGTTGACAGGGCGGAACACTGAAGCTTTCTTT. Translated: CASSSLTGRNTEAFF.

The rearrangement links TRBV11-2 to TRBJ1-2; 7 bases agree with TRBD1. Per germline, CDR1 SGHAT and CDR2 FQNNGV. Trimming removed 2 bases from V and 8 bases from J; junction bases left unmatched: 11. CDR3 length: 15 amino acids. The CDR3 region is CASSLTGTELWGYTF. DNA for the CDR3: TGTGCCAGCAGCTTAACCGGGACAGAGCTTTGGGGCTACACCTTC.

Here the CDR3 DNA reads TGTGCCAGCAGTTCACAGGGCTCCTATAATTCACCCCTCCACTTT. Translated: CASSSQGSYNSPLHF. This chain uses TRBV7-9 with TRBJ1-6, with D perhaps TRBD1 (6 bases). This CDR3 is built from 15 residues. Germline V gives CDR1 SEHNR, CDR2 FQNEAQ (reference sequence). The V end lost 6 bases, the J end lost 0 bases, and 9 bases lay between the germline ends. The complete variable domain, with remaining parts taken from reference TRBV7-9 and TRBJ1-6, reads DTGVSQNPRHKITKRGQNVTFRCDPISEHNRLYWYRQTLGQGPEFLTYFQNEAQLEKSRLLSDRFSAERPKGSFSTLEIQRTEQGDSAMYLCASSSQGSYNSPLHFGNGTRLTVT.

This clone occurred once. The chain has TRBV5-1 and TRBJ2-2, with 10 bases that match TRBD2. The germline CDR1 and CDR2 sequences are SGHRS and YFSETQ. J lost 4 bases, V lost 4 bases, and 4 bases had no gene match. This CDR3 spans 15 amino acids. CDR3 protein: CASSVAGGSTGELFF. DNA for the CDR3: TGCGCCAGCAGCGTAGCGGGGGGCAGCACCGGGGAGCTGTTTTTT.

This sequence joins TRBV7-9 and TRBJ1-6, with D unresolved. Germline V gene sequence: CDR1 SEHNR, CDR2 FQNEAQ (reference sequence). Between the trimmed V and J ends, which lost 1 base and 7 bases, there was a span of 5 bases. The CDR3 is 13 residues long. The CDR3 is CASSLGLNSPLHF. Written as DNA, the CDR3 is TGTGCCAGCAGCTTAGGGTTAAATTCACCCCTCCACTTT.

The V and J genes are TRBV2 and TRBJ1-5; D not resolved. V lost 7 bases and J lost 3, with 7 bases in between. The germline V gene has CDR1 SNHLY and CDR2 FYNNEI. The CDR3 contains 12 residues. The CDR3 DNA reads TGTGCCAGCAAGGCTAACAATCAGCCCCAGCATTTT. Residues: CASKANNQPQHF.

The rearrangement uses TRBV10-1 and TRBJ2-7; D might be TRBD2 (6 bases). Deletions cut 5 bases from V and 5 bases from J, with 16 bases between. Germline V lookup: CDR1 WNHNN, CDR2 SYGVQD (reference sequence). This CDR3 has 14 amino acids. The CDR3 here is CASSSGLAQHEQYF. The DNA of the CDR3 is TGCGCCAGCAGTAGCGGGTTGGCCCAACACGAGCAGTACTTC.

This clone was picked up a small number of times. This sequence joins TRBV5-4 and TRBJ1-1; no reliable D call. Trimming left V 3 bases short and J 3 bases short, with 9 bases between. This CDR3 region has 13 residues. CDR1 and CDR2 (germline): SGHNT, YYREEE (reference sequence). CDR3 residues: CASSSDPHTEAFF. CDR3 nucleotide sequence: TGTGCCAGCAGCTCCGACCCACACACTGAAGCTTTCTTT.

This clone was seen only a few times. This sequence joins TRBV11-3 and TRBJ1-3; D is perhaps TRBD1 (5 bases). Germline V gives CDR1 SGHNT, CDR2 YENEEA. V was shortened by 5 bases and J by 4 bases, with 27 bases between the two germline ends. The CDR3 length is 19 residues. The CDR3 loop reads CASSPDSTGTSPKGNTIYF. The DNA for the CDR3 is TGTGCCAGCAGCCCAGATAGTACCGGGACCTCACCCAAGGGAAACACCATATATTTT. The full variable domain, its missing parts supplied by reference TRBV11-3 and TRBJ1-3, is EAGVVQSPRYKIIEKKQPVAFWCNPISGHNTLYWYLQNLGQGPELLIRYENEEAVDDSQLPKDRFSAERLKGVDSTLKIQPAELGDSAVYLCASSPDSTGTSPKGNTIYFGEGSWLTVV.